One sample yielded the 13 T cell receptor beta chains listed below, sequenced in a study of shared clonotypes between healthy human individuals. Clones were sequenced by immunoSEQ multiplex PCR, and TCRdb holds only the in-frame ones, with some missing. The profile shows roughly 660,000 clones, 90% of them singletons. Sequenced input: memory CD8+ T cells from PBMCs. Subset of the sample: CD45RO+ cells pooled with CCR7-negative TemRA cells. All receptors derive from a man between 18 and 35 years old in good health. Some clones in this sample may be carry-over from other donors' samples.

CDR3 amino acids: CASSPAQASGRIYNEQFF. In nucleotides, the CDR3 is TGTGCCAGCAGCCCTGCCCAGGCTAGCGGGAGAATCTACAATGAGCAGTTCTTC. The genes are TRBV7-3 and TRBJ2-1; 10 positions match TRBD2. Germline V gives CDR1 SGHTA, CDR2 FQGTGA. This CDR3 has 18 amino acids. The J segment lost 3 bases and the V segment lost 5 bases, leaving 13 bases of the junction unmatched.

V gene TRBV6-6 combines with J gene TRBJ2-2; D is undetermined. V shed 6 bases and J shed 6 bases, with 5 bases lying between them. CDR1 is MNHNY and CDR2 is SVGAGI in the germline V gene (reference sequence). CDR3 length: 11 amino acids. CDR3 sequence reads: CASSKPGELFF. The CDR3 DNA reads TGTGCCAGCAGCAAACCCGGGGAGCTGTTTTTT.

CDR3 DNA: TGTGCCATCAGTGACCTACGTGTAACAGGGGGCGATCATGGCTACACCTTC. This encodes CAISDLRVTGGDHGYTF. The V gene is TRBV10-3, the J gene TRBJ1-2, with 9 bases lining up with TRBD1. The CDR3 sequence is 17 residues long. V dropped 3 bases and J dropped 6; count of bases not matched to a gene: 14. The germline CDR1 and CDR2 sequences are ENHRY and SYGVKD.

The J gene is TRBJ2-2, the V gene TRBV6-1, with D perhaps TRBD2 (6 bases). Germline V gene lookup returns CDR1 MNHNS and CDR2 SASEGT. V was pared by 2 bases and J by 0 bases, with 10 bases between. CDR3 size: 16 residues. DNA for the CDR3: TGTGCCAGCAGTGAACTGACGGGGGCGAACACCGGGGAGCTGTTTTTT. It specifies CASSELTGANTGELFF.

On this clone: A junction end diverges from the germline sequence, so it may reflect a read error. The rearrangement uses TRBV10-3 and TRBJ2-1, with 7 bases fitting TRBD2. The germline V gene encodes CDR1 ENHRY and CDR2 SYGVKD. CDR3 length: 14 amino acids. The CDR3 reads CAISEWEGKNEQFF. In DNA, the CDR3 is TGTGCCATCAGCGAGTGGGAGGGTAAGAATGAGCAGTTCTTC.

The chain links TRBV19 to TRBJ1-5; maybe TRBD1 (6 bases). V gave up 5 bases and J gave up 5 bases, with 10 bases separating them. The CDR3 covers 13 residues. CDR1 and CDR2 from the germline V gene are LNHDA and SQIVND (reference sequence). The CDR3, as DNA: TGTGCCAGTAGTCTGGGGGGCCATCAGCCCCAGCATTTT. This translates into CASSLGGHQPQHF. Full variable domain (rest looked up from reference TRBV19 and TRBJ1-5): DGGITQSPKYLFRKEGQNVTLSCEQNLNHDAMYWYRQDPGQGLRLIYYSQIVNDFQKGDIAEGYSVSREKKESFPLTVTSAQKNPTAFYLCASSLGGHQPQHFGDGTRLSIL.

The rearrangement uses TRBV19 and TRBJ2-2; perhaps TRBD2 as D (7 bases). The CDR3 totals 18 residues. Germline V gene data show CDR1 as LNHDA and CDR2 as SQIVND (reference sequence). Trimming shortened V by 6 bases and J by 1 base, and 21 bases separated the two germline ends. As DNA, the CDR3 is TGTGCCAGTAGCGATCCTCGGGGGGACACGCTGAACACCGGGGAGCTGTTTTTT. This codes for CASSDPRGDTLNTGELFF.

This rearrangement joins TRBV9 to TRBJ2-7, with 7 bases fitting TRBD2. The V gene's germline CDR1 is SGDLS and CDR2 YYNGEE. The CDR3 has 14 amino acids. The V gene end was trimmed by 4 bases and the J gene end by 0 bases; junction bases not matched to a gene: 4. The CDR3: CASSPRTSSYEQYF. For the CDR3, the DNA is TGTGCCAGCAGCCCGCGGACTAGCTCCTACGAGCAGTACTTC.

The chain is built from TRBV10-2 and TRBJ2-7; D is unresolved. The V end lost 8 bases, the J end lost 3 bases, and 11 bases lay between the germline ends. The germline V gene encodes CDR1 WSHSY and CDR2 SAAADI. The CDR3 is 12 residues long. The chain's CDR3 is CASGRISYEQYF. CDR3 coding DNA: TGCGCCAGCGGACGGATTAGCTACGAGCAGTACTTC.

The chain couples TRBV28 to TRBJ2-2; 8 bases map to TRBD1. Germline V CDR1 and CDR2: MDHEN, SYDVKM. This CDR3 comprises 15 residues. The junction had 4 bases not matched to a gene; V was cut back by 1 base and J by 6 bases. Here the CDR3 reads CASSLLVQGAGELFF. CDR3 in DNA: TGTGCCAGCAGTTTATTGGTACAGGGGGCCGGGGAGCTGTTTTTT.

This sequence joins TRBV28 and TRBJ2-5, with D uncertain. The CDR3 totals 16 residues. The V end lost 2 bases, the J end lost 5 bases, and 18 bases lay between the germline ends. Germline CDR1 is MDHEN and CDR2 is SYDVKM. The CDR3 DNA sequence: TGTGCCAGCAGTTTACAAAGGACCGACCTACCGGAGACCCAGTACTTC. Its translation: CASSLQRTDLPETQYF.

This clone was seen just once. Here the CDR3 reads CATPGDGEKLFF. The CDR3 DNA reads TGTGCCACCCCCGGGGACGGGGAAAAACTGTTTTTT. The J gene is TRBJ1-4, the V gene TRBV6-1; D might be TRBD1 (5 bases). CDR1 and CDR2 (germline): MNHNS, SASEGT. CDR3 length: 12 amino acids. V was shortened by 10 bases and J by 8 bases, with 14 bases between the two germline ends.

The chain is built from TRBV5-6 and TRBJ2-3, with 13 positions matching TRBD2. Germline V gene sequence: CDR1 SGHDT, CDR2 YYEEEE. This CDR3 comprises 16 residues. V shed 3 bases, J shed 4 bases, and the junction held 5 bases outside the gene matches. The CDR3: CASSSLLAGGPDTQYF. The CDR3 region has the DNA TGTGCCAGCAGCTCTCTACTAGCGGGAGGGCCAGATACGCAGTATTTT.